What follows are 4 T cell receptor beta chains derived from one specimen sequenced in a study of cytomegalovirus exposure and HLA in healthy donors. The PCR ran on 60 Vbeta and 13 Jbeta primers. Method: immunoSEQ multiplex PCR; TCRdb's copy keeps in-frame clones and lacks some. The repertoire holds about 250,000 clones, with about 88% as singletons. Sequencing was carried out using PBMCs. These receptors came from a girl aged 2-10 years in good health and CMV-seronegative.

This rearrangement joins TRBV18 to TRBJ1-5; 7 bases fit TRBD1. This CDR3 region has 16 residues. Per the germline V gene, CDR1 is KGHSH and CDR2 is LQKENI. Trimming removed 3 bases from V and 3 bases from J; junction bases left unmatched: 8. The CDR3 reads CASSPTYRGHNQPQHF. The CDR3 bases are TGTGCCAGCTCACCTACCTACAGGGGACACAATCAGCCCCAGCATTTT. Looking up the rest from reference TRBV18 and TRBJ1-5 gives the full variable domain: NAGVMQNPRHLVRRRGQEARLRCSPMKGHSHVYWYRQLPEEGLKFMVYLQKENIIDESGMPKERFSAEFPKEGPSILRIQQVVRGDSAAYFCASSPTYRGHNQPQHFGDGTRLSIL.

CDR3 in amino acids: CSAKHRGDPEAFF. The CDR3 nucleotides are TGCAGCGCCAAACACAGGGGGGATCCTGAAGCTTTCTTT. The V call is TRBV29-1, the J call TRBJ1-1; 8 bases agree with TRBD1. In germline, CDR1 is SQVTM, CDR2 ANQGSEA. The CDR3 contains 13 residues. The V gene end was trimmed by 7 bases and the J gene end by 6 bases; junction bases not matched to a gene: 10.

This chain joins TRBV5-4 and TRBJ2-1, with TRBD2 matching 12 bases. J gave up 6 bases and V 4 bases, and 11 bases lay outside the gene matches. The CDR3 is 17 residues long. Germline loops: CDR1 SGHNT, CDR2 YYREEE (reference sequence). CDR3 in amino acids: CASSPPLAGGRINEQFF. CDR3 bases: TGTGCCAGCAGCCCTCCCCTAGCGGGAGGGCGAATCAATGAGCAGTTCTTC.

This clone was seen a handful of times. The rearrangement uses TRBV6-1 and TRBJ1-5, with TRBD1 matching 11 bases. The germline gives CDR1 MNHNS, CDR2 SASEGT. There are 15 residues in the CDR3. With V trimmed by 4 bases and J by 6 bases, 5 bases remained unmatched. CDR3 amino acids: CASSVSGTGGQPQHF. The CDR3 region has the DNA TGTGCCAGCAGTGTTTCCGGGACAGGGGGTCAGCCCCAGCATTTT.